The TCR beta chain under discussion was sequenced for a study of blood T cell repertoires in COVID-19. The overall study: Sites in the United States, Italy and Spain provided acute and convalescent COVID-19 samples.

The CDR3 length is 16 residues. CDR1 MGHDK and CDR2 SYGVNS come from the germline V gene. With V trimmed by 4 bases and J by 4 bases, 9 bases remained unmatched. How the authors handled the data: Amplifying reference gene primers gave estimates of nucleated cell counts. Libraries were prepared by immunoSEQ multiplex PCR; TCRdb keeps only in-frame clonotypes and omits some of them. V, J and clone size are those of that table, while D and trimming were read from the DNA. The table has 250,000 to 400,000 clones, around 88% seen once; the top ten hold 1.5% to 2%. Input material: peripheral blood. This rearrangement joins TRBV25-1 to TRBJ1-5, with 8 bases identical to TRBD1. The sequence was collected from a woman in her 30s with COVID-19, enrolled during active disease. The CDR3 reads CASSGLGTGGNQPQHF. The CDR3 DNA reads as TGTGCCAGCAGTGGATTGGGAACAGGGGGTAATCAGCCCCAGCATTTT.